This T cell receptor (beta chain) was retrieved from a study of T cells expressing NK-cell markers. Study summary: Researchers got TCR beta repertoires out of sorted CD3+CD56+NKG2C+, CD3+CD56+NKG2C- and CD3+CD56-NKG2C+ T cells. Findings and caveats of the study: Clones of NKG2C+ T cells that had expanded were of unclear HCMV specificity. The CD3+CD56-NKG2C+ fraction was also led by these clonotypes in four donors. Of the CD8+ T cells in more than five donors, roughly 1.0-7.5% belonged to dominant NKG2C+ clonotypes.

Comment on this clonotype: Its antigen is unidentified.

TCRdb reprocessed the 5' RACE reads and reports one entry per CDR3 protein, with no DNA. The table for this sample gives fewer than 400,000 distinct CDR3 sequences. In germline, CDR1 is LGHNA, CDR2 YNFKEQ. The CDR3 length is 11 residues. The receptor was isolated from a woman between 45 and 60 years old in good health. Material for sequencing was blood T cells: a sorted CD56 or NKG2C T cell subset, CD4+ or CD8+ T cells, or bulk PBMC T cells (not recorded which). The genes are TRBV4-2 and TRBJ1-2. The CDR3 reads CASSQVQGYTF.